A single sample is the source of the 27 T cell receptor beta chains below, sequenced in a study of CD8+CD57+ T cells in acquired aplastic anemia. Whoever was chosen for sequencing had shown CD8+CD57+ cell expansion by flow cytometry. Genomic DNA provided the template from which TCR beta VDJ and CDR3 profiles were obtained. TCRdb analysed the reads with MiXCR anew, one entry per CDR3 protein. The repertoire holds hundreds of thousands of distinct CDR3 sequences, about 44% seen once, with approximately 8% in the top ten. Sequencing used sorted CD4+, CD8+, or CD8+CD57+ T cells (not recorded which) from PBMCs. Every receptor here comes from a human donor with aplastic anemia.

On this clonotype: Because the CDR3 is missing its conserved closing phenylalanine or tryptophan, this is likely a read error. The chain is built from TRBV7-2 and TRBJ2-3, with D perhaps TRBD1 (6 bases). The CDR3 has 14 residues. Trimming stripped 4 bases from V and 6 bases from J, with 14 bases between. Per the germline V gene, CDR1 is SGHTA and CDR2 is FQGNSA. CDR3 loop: CASSSSTGNDTQYS. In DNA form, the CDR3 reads TGTGCCAGCAGCTCAAGCACAGGGAACGATACGCAGTATTCT.

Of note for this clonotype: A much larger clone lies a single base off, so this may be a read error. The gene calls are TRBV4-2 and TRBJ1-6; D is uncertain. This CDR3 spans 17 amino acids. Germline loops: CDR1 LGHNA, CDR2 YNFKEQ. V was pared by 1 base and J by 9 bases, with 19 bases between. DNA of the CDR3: TGTGCCAGCAGCCAAGGAAAGGGTCCTCGGTCTAGTTCACCCCTCCACTTT. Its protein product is CASSQGKGPRSSSPLHF.

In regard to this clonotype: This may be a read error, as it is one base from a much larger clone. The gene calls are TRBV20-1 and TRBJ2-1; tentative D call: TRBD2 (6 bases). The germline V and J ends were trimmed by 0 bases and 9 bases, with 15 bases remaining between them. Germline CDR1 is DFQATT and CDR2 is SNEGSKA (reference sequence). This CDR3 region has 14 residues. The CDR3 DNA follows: TGCAGTGCTAGAGATAGGGGACTCCCATGTGAGCAGTTCTTC. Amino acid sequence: CSARDRGLPCEQFF.

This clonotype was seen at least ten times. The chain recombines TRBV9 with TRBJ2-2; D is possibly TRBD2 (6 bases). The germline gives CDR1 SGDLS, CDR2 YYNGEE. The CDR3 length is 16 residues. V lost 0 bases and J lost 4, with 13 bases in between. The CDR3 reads CASSVEWRDTTGELFF. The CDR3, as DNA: TGTGCCAGCAGCGTAGAGTGGAGGGATACCACCGGGGAGCTGTTTTTT.

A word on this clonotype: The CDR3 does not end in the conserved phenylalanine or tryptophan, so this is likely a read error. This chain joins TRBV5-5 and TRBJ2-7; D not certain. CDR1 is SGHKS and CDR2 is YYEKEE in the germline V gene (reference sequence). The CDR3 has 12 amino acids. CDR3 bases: TGTGCCAGCAGCTTAACAGATTACGGGCAGTACCTC. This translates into CASSLTDYGQYL.

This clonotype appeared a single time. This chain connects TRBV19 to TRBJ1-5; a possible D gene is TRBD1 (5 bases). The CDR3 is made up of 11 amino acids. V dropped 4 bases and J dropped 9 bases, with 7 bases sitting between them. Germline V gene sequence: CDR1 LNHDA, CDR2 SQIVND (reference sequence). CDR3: CASSTQGPQHF. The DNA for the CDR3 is TGTGCCAGTAGTACCCAGGGGCCCCAGCATTTT.

CDR3 region: CASSVFSGRGTDTQYF. CDR3 coding DNA: TGTGCCAGCAGCGTTTTCAGCGGGAGGGGCACAGATACGCAGTATTTT. The chain recombines TRBV9 with TRBJ2-3, with TRBD2 identical over 10 bases. With V trimmed by 2 bases and J by 1 base, 4 bases remained unmatched. Germline values: CDR1 SGDLS, CDR2 YYNGEE. The CDR3 sequence is 16 residues long.

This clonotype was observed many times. CDR3: CATSDPAGLTEAFF. The CDR3 nucleotides are TGTGCCACCAGTGACCCTGCCGGGCTCACTGAAGCTTTCTTT. This chain links TRBV24-1 with TRBJ1-1; D remains unclear. Trimming left V 4 bases short and J 4 bases short, with 12 bases between. Germline lookup yields CDR1 KGHDR and CDR2 SFDVKD. This CDR3 has 14 residues.

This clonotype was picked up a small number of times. CDR3: CASSLDAGNYEQYV. The CDR3 DNA is TGCGCCAGCAGCTTGGATGCGGGAAACTACGAGCAGTACGTC. This chain uses TRBV5-1 with TRBJ2-7, with D perhaps matching TRBD2 (6 bases). CDR3 size: 14 residues. Per the germline V gene, CDR1 is SGHRS and CDR2 is YFSETQ. V shed 0 bases and J shed 3 bases, with 10 bases lying between them.

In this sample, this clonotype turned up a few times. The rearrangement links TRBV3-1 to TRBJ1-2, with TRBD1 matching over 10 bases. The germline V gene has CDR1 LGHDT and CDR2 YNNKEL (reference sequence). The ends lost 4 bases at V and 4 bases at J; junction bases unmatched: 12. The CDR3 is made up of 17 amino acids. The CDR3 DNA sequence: TGTGCCAGCAGCCCTAAGGACAGGGGGGAATGGGGCTATGGCTACACCTTC. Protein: CASSPKDRGEWGYGYTF.

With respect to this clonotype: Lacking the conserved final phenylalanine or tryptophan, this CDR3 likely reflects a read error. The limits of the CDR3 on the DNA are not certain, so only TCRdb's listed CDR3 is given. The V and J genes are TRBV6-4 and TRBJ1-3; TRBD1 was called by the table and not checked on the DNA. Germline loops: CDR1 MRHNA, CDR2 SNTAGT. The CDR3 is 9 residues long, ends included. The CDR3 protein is CATSMFSGI.

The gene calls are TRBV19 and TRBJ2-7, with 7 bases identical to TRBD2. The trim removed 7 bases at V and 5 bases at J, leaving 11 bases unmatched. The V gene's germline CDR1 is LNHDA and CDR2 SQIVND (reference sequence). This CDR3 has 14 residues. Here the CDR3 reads CASTEGRASHEQYF. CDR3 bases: TGTGCCAGTACCGAGGGGAGGGCCTCACACGAGCAGTACTTC.

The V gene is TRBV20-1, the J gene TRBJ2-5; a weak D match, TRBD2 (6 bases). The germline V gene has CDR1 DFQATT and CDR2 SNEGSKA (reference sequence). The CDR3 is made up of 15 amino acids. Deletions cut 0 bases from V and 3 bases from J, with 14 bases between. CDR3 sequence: CSARDPSTREETQYF. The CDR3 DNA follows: TGCAGTGCTAGAGACCCCTCGACTAGGGAAGAGACCCAGTACTTC.

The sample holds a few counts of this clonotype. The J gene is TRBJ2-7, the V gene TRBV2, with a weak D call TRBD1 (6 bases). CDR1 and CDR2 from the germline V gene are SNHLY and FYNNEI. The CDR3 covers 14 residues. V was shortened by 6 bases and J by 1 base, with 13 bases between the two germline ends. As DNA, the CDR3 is TGTGCCAGCAGGAACCGGGACACATCCTACGAGCAGTACTTC. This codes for CASRNRDTSYEQYF.

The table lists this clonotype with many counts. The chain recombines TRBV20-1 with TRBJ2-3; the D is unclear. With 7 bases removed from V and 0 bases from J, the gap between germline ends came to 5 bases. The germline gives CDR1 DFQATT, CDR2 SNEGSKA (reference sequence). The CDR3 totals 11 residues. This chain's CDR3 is CSVDSTDTQYF. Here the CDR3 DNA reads TGCAGTGTTGACAGCACAGATACGCAGTATTTT.

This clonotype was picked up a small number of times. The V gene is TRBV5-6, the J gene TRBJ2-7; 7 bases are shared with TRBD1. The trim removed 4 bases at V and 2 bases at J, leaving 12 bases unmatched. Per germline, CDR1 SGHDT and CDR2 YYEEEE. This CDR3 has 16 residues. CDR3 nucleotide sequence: TGTGCCAGCAGCCCCGCTGGGGCAGGGGGAACCTACGAGCAGTACTTC. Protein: CASSPAGAGGTYEQYF.

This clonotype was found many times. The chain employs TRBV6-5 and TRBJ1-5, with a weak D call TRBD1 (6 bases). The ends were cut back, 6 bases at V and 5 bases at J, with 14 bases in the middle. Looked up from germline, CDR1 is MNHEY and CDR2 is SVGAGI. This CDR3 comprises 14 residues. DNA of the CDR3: TGTGCCAGCAGGTCTACAGGGAGGGATCAGCCCCAGCATTTT. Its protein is CASRSTGRDQPQHF.

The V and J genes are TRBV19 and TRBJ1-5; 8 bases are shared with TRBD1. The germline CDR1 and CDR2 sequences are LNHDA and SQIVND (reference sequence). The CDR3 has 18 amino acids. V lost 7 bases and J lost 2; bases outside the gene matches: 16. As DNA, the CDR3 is TGTGCCAGTAATCCAACGGGGACCTCAGGGGGCCGCAATCAGCCCCAGCATTTT. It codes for CASNPTGTSGGRNQPQHF.

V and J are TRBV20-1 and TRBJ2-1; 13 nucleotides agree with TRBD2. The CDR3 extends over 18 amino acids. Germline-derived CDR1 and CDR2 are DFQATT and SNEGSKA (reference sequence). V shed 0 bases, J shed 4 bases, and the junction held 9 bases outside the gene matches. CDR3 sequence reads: CSARDATSGGAWYNEQFF. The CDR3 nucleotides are TGCAGTGCTAGAGATGCCACTAGCGGGGGGGCTTGGTACAATGAGCAGTTCTTC.

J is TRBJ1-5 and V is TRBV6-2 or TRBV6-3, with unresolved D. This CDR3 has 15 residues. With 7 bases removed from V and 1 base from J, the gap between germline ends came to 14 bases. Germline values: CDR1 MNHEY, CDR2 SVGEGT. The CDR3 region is CASIDAGRSNQPQHF. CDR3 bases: TGTGCCAGCATAGACGCGGGGAGAAGCAATCAGCCCCAGCATTTT.

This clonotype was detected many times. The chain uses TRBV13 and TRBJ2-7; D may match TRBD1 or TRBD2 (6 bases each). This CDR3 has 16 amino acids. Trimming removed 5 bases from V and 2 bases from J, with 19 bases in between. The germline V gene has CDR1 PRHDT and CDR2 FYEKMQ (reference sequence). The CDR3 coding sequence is TGTGCCAGCAGCCTCATAGTGGGGGGCTTCACCTACGAGCAGTACTTC. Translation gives CASSLIVGGFTYEQYF.

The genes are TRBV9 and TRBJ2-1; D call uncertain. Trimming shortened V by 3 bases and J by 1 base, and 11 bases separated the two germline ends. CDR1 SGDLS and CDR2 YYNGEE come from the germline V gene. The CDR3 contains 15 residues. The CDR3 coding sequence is TGTGCCAGCAGCGCCGGGCAGGCGTCCTACAATGAGCAGTTCTTC. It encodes CASSAGQASYNEQFF.

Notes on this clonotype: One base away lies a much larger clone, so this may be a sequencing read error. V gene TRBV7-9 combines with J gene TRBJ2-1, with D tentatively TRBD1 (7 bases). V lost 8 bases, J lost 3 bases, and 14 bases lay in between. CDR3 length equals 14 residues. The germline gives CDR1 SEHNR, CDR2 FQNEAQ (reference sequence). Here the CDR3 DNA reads TGTGCCAGCGGGCAGGGGGGAGTCTACAATGAGCAGTTCTTC. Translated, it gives CASGQGGVYNEQFF.

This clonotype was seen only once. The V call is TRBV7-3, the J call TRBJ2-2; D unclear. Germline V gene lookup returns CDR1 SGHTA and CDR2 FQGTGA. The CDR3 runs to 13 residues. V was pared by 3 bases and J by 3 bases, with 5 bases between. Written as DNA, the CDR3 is TGTGCCAGCAGCTTGGTTTACACCGGGGAGCTGTTTTTT. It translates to CASSLVYTGELFF.

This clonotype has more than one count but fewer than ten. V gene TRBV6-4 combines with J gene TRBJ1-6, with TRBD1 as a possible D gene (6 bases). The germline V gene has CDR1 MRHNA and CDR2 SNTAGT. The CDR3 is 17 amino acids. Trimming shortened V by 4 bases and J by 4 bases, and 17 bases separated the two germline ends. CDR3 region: CASSVSGEQPYNSPLHF. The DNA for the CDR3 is TGTGCCAGCAGTGTATCAGGGGAACAGCCTTATAATTCACCCCTCCACTTT.

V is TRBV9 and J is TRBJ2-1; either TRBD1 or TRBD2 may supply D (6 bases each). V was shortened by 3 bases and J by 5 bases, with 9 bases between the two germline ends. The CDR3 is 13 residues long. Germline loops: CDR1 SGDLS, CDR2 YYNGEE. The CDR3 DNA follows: TGTGCCAGCAGCGAGGGGGGAAACAATGAGCAGTTCTTC. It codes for CASSEGGNNEQFF.

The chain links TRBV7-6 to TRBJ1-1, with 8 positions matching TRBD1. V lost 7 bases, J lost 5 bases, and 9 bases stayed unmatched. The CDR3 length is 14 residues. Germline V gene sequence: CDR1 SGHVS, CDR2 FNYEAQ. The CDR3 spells CASTGGVVDTEAFF. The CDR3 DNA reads TGTGCCAGCACAGGGGGCGTAGTTGATACTGAAGCTTTCTTT.